This TCR beta chain was captured in a study of blood T cell repertoires in COVID-19 (dated by TCRdb to 2018 to 2021). Background for the entire study: Samples covering the acute and convalescent phases of COVID-19 were provided by collaborators in the United States, Italy and Spain. The prospective study material was composed of cDNA or gDNA derived from T cells, B-cell-depleted T cells, or PBMCs. Subjects who had been exposed to COVID-19, were actively infected with it, or had recovered from it provided the deeply sampled blood TCRbeta repertoires that made up the dataset. The repertoires were released in a freely available public database meant as a resource for research on the immune response to SARS-CoV-2. Samples came from the ongoing ImmuneRACE study (first 160 participants) plus 1,254 subjects from 6 global collaborators. Sample metadata almost always included a de-identified subject ID, COVID-19 status, age in years and sex. Where available, HLA class I and class II types were obtained from metadata supplied by the sample provider rather than from assay-based typing. Study-wide conclusions, independent of this receptor: Clinical and demographic metadata were provided uncurated, with the amount varying by source and participant.

This clone was seen only once. Its binding antigen is unknown. No base quality information exists; no much larger clone differs at one position. Whole blood was collected in K2EDTA tubes by collaborating institutions according to the institutions' own protocols. For TCRbeta analysis, collaborators shipped samples in one of three forms: frozen whole blood, isolated PBMCs, or DNA extracted from either of those sample types. V drops 1 base and J drops 12 bases, leaving 16 bases in between. The CDR3, cysteine through phenylalanine, is 15 amino acids long. Only CDR3 DNA is held: 45 bases, read in frame from base 1. CDR1 and CDR2 were assigned from the germline V gene (reference sequence) as LNHDA and SQIVND. TCRbeta CDR3 regions were amplified from genomic DNA using the immunoSEQ Assay, a bias-controlled multiplex PCR. Processing in the source paper ran as follows. The number of nucleated cells in each sample was estimated from the amplification of reference gene primers within the assay. To quantify the absolute abundance of each unique TCRbeta CDR3 rearrangement, sequence reads were collapsed and filtered. For each sample, productive Simpson clonality was calculated by taking the square root of Simpson's diversity index across productive rearrangements. TCRdb limited this immuneACCESS table to in-frame rearrangements with V and J called. A share of clones is missing; checked studies link under half to unresolved V genes, and the rest is unexplained. V and J calls plus clone size are reproduced from that table; the DNA served to infer D and trimming. A total of 280,000 or so clones appear in this sample, around 91% of them only once. The ten largest clones add up to under 15% of the sample.

Sample: peripheral blood. This chain is built from TRBV19 and TRBJ1-6; no D segment can be confidently identified. This TCR came from a woman aged 60-70 years with acute or convalescent COVID-19. The DNA sequence reads TGTGCCAGTAGTATAGTGCTGATGTCGAGCGGACCCCTCCACTTT. Translated, this gives CASSIVLMSSGPLHF.